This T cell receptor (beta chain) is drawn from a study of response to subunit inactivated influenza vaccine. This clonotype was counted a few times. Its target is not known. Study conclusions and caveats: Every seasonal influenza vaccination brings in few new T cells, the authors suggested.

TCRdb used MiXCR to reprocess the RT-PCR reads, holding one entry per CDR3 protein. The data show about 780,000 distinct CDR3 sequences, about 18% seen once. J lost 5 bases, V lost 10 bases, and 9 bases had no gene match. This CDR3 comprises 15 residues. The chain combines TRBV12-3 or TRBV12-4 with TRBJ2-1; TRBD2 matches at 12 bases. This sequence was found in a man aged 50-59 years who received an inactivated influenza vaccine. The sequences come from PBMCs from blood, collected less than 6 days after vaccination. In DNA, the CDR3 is TGTGCCACCTTGCCTAGCGGGGGGGCCCACAATGAGCAGTTCTTC. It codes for CATLPSGGAHNEQFF.